This TCR beta chain was sequenced for a study of T cell responses to AZD1222 COVID-19 vaccine. Note on this clone: What it binds is unknown.

The CDR3 consists of 15 residues. V lost 5 bases and J lost 0, with 13 bases in between. Per the germline V gene, CDR1 is MNHNY and CDR2 is SVGAGI (reference sequence). Study outcomes and limitations: White British people made up most donors, females outnumbered males, and clonal diversity was possibly underestimated. A rise in Spike-specific TCR breadth and depth followed two AZD1222 doses. Sampled repertoires all dated from after the peak T cell response. Spike-spanning, vaccine-associated CD4 TCRs were dominant at 160-218 and 743-854.

This table comes from immunoSEQ multiplex PCR, and its TCRdb copy is limited to in-frame clones, with some not included. The repertoire holds 130,000 to 150,000 clones, with more than 75% as singletons. The sequence derives from an adult in good health. The sequencing used peripheral blood, collected on day 0 of AZD1222 vaccination. The rearrangement joins TRBV6-6 to TRBJ1-2; a possible D gene is TRBD1 (6 bases). This chain's CDR3 is CASSQRDTANYGYTF. CDR3 coding DNA: TGTGCCAGCAGTCAGCGGGACACCGCTAACTATGGCTACACCTTC.